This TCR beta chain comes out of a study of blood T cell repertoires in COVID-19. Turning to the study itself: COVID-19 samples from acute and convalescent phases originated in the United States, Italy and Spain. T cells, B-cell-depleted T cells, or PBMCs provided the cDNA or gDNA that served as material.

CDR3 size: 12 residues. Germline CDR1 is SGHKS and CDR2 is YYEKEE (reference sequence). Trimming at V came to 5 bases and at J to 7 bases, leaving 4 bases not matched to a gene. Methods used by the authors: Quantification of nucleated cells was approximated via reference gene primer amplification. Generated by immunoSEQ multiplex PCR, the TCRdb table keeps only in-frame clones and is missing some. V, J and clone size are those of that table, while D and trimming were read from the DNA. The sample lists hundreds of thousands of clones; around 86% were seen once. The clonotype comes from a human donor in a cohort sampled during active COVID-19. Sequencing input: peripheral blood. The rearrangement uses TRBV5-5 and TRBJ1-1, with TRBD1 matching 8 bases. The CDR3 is CASSPQGDEAFF. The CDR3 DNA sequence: TGTGCCAGCAGTCCACAGGGGGATGAAGCTTTCTTT. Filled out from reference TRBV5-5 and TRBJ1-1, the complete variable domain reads DAGVTQSPTHLIKTRGQQVTLRCSPISGHKSVSWYQQVLGQGPQFIFQYYEKEERGRGNFPDRFSARQFPNYSSELNVNALLLGDSALYLCASSPQGDEAFFGQGTRLTVV.